A single sample gave rise to the 24 T cell receptor beta chains below, sequenced in a study of T-cell memory formation after mild COVID-19. From the 5' RACE reads, TCRdb called clonotypes with MiXCR, one entry per CDR3 protein. The sample has around 390,000 distinct CDR3 sequences; more than 15% are singletons. Sequenced: PBMCs or a T cell subset sorted from them (not recorded which). The source is a man younger than 35 who had mild COVID-19 (a few samples of this study predate the infection). Cell type and time point are not known.

As DNA, the CDR3 is TGCGCCAGCAGCTTACGGGGAGACGGGGAGCTGTTTTTT. Its protein is CASSLRGDGELFF. The chain couples TRBV5-1 to TRBJ2-2; D is perhaps TRBD2 (5 bases). Trimming took 2 bases from V and 7 from J, leaving 9 bases between them. Germline CDR1 SGHRS, CDR2 YFSETQ. The CDR3 is 13 amino acids.

This clonotype was recorded a few times. The genes are TRBV7-2 and TRBJ1-6, with a possible D match to TRBD1 (6 bases). The V gene's germline CDR1 is SGHTA and CDR2 FQGNSA. Trimming stripped 5 bases from V and 9 bases from J, with 17 bases between. The CDR3 has 15 residues. The CDR3 sequence: CASSADSGSGSPLHF. The CDR3 DNA follows: TGTGCCAGCAGCGCGGACAGTGGGAGTGGTTCACCCCTCCACTTT.

This clonotype was seen a few times. This chain connects TRBV29-1 to TRBJ2-2, with D hard to call. Trimming removed 6 bases from V and 6 bases from J, with 8 bases in between. The CDR3 runs 11 residues. Per the germline V gene, CDR1 is SQVTM and CDR2 is ANQGSEA. This CDR3 reads CSVNRAGELFF. The CDR3 nucleotides are TGCAGCGTCAACCGAGCCGGGGAGCTGTTTTTT.

The J gene is TRBJ2-7, the V gene TRBV4-2; no firm D call. Germline V CDR1 and CDR2: LGHNA, YNFKEQ. Deletions cut 0 bases from V and 2 bases from J, with 8 bases between. The CDR3 has 14 residues. The CDR3 DNA sequence: TGTGCCAGCAGCCAAGAGGCAGGTCCCTACGAGCAGTACGTC. This sequence encodes CASSQEAGPYEQYV.

Of note for this clonotype: A junction end diverges from the germline sequence, so it may reflect a read error. The chain combines TRBV7-9 with TRBJ2-2; the D is unclear. This CDR3 comprises 12 residues. CDR1 is SEHNR and CDR2 is FQNEAQ in the germline V gene (reference sequence). CDR3 sequence reads: CASSLNAGELFF. CDR3 nucleotide sequence: TGTGCCAGCAGCCTGAACGCCGGGGAGCTGTTTTTT.

This clonotype has more than one count but fewer than ten. The genes are TRBV6-7 and TRBJ2-7; the D is unclear. TRBV6-7 is flagged as an ORF with uncertain function. CDR3 length equals 19 residues. Deletions cut 5 bases from V and 5 bases from J, with 31 bases between. CDR3 amino acids: CASSPELGPRGHIDHEQYV. CDR3 in DNA: TGTGCCAGCAGTCCTGAGCTCGGGCCTAGAGGCCATATAGACCACGAGCAGTACGTC.

The gene calls are TRBV3-1 and TRBJ2-7, with 10 bases identical to TRBD1. Trimming cost V 5 bases and J 5 bases; bases outside gene matches: 9. This CDR3 region has 15 residues. Germline CDR1 reads LGHDT; CDR2 reads YNNKEL (reference sequence). CDR3 in DNA: TGTGCCAGCAGCGTACCGGGACAGGGGTTTCACGAGCAGTACTTC. Protein product: CASSVPGQGFHEQYF.

The chain couples TRBV20-1 to TRBJ2-7, with 9 bases lining up with TRBD1. J lost 2 bases, V lost 0 bases, and 5 bases had no gene match. Per germline, CDR1 DFQATT and CDR2 SNEGSKA (reference sequence). The CDR3 length is 15 residues. CDR3 in DNA: TGCAGTGCTAGAGATAGTACAGGGGGCACCTACGAGCAGTACTTC. Its translation: CSARDSTGGTYEQYF.

This clonotype has more than one count but fewer than ten. This chain links TRBV6-5 with TRBJ2-4, with D possibly TRBD1 on 6 matching bases. This CDR3 has 13 residues. V was trimmed by 4 bases and J by 9 bases, leaving 13 bases between them. CDR1 is MNHEY and CDR2 is SVGAGI in the germline V gene. The CDR3: CASSFVRGFIQYF. CDR3 in DNA: TGTGCCAGCAGTTTCGTAAGGGGGTTCATTCAGTACTTC.

The V call is TRBV20-1, the J call TRBJ2-3; 9 bases are a match to TRBD1. The germline V gene has CDR1 DFQATT and CDR2 SNEGSKA (reference sequence). V lost 5 bases to trimming and J lost 7 bases; unmatched junction nucleotides: 10. The CDR3 loop spans 14 amino acids. CDR3 in DNA: TGCAGTGCTGAACCGGGACAGGGTTTATATACGCAGTATTTT. Translated, it gives CSAEPGQGLYTQYF.

The chain recombines TRBV20-1 with TRBJ1-4, with a weak D call TRBD1 (5 bases). The CDR3 has 15 amino acids. Germline-derived CDR1 and CDR2 are DFQATT and SNEGSKA (reference sequence). V was cut by 2 bases and J by 5 bases, with 15 bases left in between. The CDR3 region is CSARRDQGGNEKLFF. CDR3 coding DNA: TGCAGTGCTAGACGAGATCAGGGAGGGAATGAAAAACTGTTTTTT.

The chain joins TRBV7-2 to TRBJ2-7; D may be TRBD1 or TRBD2 (5 bases each). Looked up from germline, CDR1 is SGHTA and CDR2 is FQGNSA. The CDR3 totals 15 residues. The V end lost 6 bases, the J end lost 4 bases, and 19 bases lay between the germline ends. The CDR3 coding sequence is TGTGCCAGCAGGTTTCAGGGTGTTGGGAGATACGAGCAGTACTTC. Translation: CASRFQGVGRYEQYF.

The chain has TRBV15 and TRBJ2-3; 7 bases agree with TRBD1. Germline-derived CDR1 and CDR2 are LNHNV and YYDKDF (reference sequence). Germline trimming cut 3 bases from V and 2 bases from J; bases unmatched to any gene: 5. CDR3 length equals 15 residues. The CDR3 nucleotides are TGTGCCACCAGCAGGGGGGACAGCTCCACAGATACGCAGTATTTT. Protein product: CATSRGDSSTDTQYF.

The V and J genes are TRBV20-1 and TRBJ2-5, with 9 bases that match TRBD1. Germline values: CDR1 DFQATT, CDR2 SNEGSKA (reference sequence). There are 13 residues in the CDR3. The DNA for the CDR3 is TGCCTATTAGTACAGGGGGCCAGCAAGACCCAGTACTTC. It translates to CLLVQGASKTQYF.

This clonotype was counted a few times. The chain is built from TRBV28 and TRBJ1-6, with D perhaps TRBD1 (6 bases). CDR1 and CDR2 from the germline V gene are MDHEN and SYDVKM. The length of the CDR3 is 15 residues. V shed 3 bases and J shed 7 bases, with 13 bases lying between them. The chain's CDR3 is CASSFGAGVNSPLHF. The CDR3, as DNA: TGTGCCAGCAGTTTCGGAGCAGGGGTCAATTCACCCCTCCACTTT.

The chain uses TRBV20-1 and TRBJ1-2; D not resolved. V shed 0 bases and J shed 8 bases, with 10 bases lying between them. Germline lookup yields CDR1 DFQATT and CDR2 SNEGSKA (reference sequence). This CDR3 contains 12 residues. The CDR3 spells CSARDGVGGYTF. In nucleotides, the CDR3 is TGCAGTGCTAGAGACGGAGTGGGGGGCTACACCTTC.

The chain couples TRBV7-8 to TRBJ1-5; tentative D call: TRBD1 (6 bases). Trimming took 5 bases from V and 5 from J, leaving 13 bases between them. Germline lookup yields CDR1 SGHVS and CDR2 FQNEAQ. The CDR3 totals 14 residues. The CDR3 reads CASSKNRADQPQHF. CDR3 DNA: TGTGCCAGCAGCAAGAACAGGGCGGATCAGCCCCAGCATTTT.

This chain joins TRBV7-9 and TRBJ2-7, with 8 nucleotides matching TRBD1. Germline CDR1 reads SEHNR; CDR2 reads FQNEAQ (reference sequence). CDR3 size: 14 residues. V lost 5 bases to trimming and J lost 0 bases; unmatched junction nucleotides: 3. The chain's CDR3 is CASSAGGLSYEQYF. The CDR3 coding sequence is TGTGCCAGCAGCGCAGGGGGCCTCTCCTACGAGCAGTACTTC. Based on the CDR3 plus reference TRBV7-9 and TRBJ2-7, the full variable domain is DTGVSQNPRHKITKRGQNVTFRCDPISEHNRLYWYRQTLGQGPEFLTYFQNEAQLEKSRLLSDRFSAERPKGSFSTLEIQRTEQGDSAMYLCASSAGGLSYEQYFGPGTRLTVT.

This clonotype appeared a few times. The junction and the germline gene differ at one end; a read error may be behind it. The CDR3 sequence: CASSQVRDPEGAFF. The CDR3 bases are TGTGCCAGCAGTCAAGTCCGGGACCCCGAAGGGGCTTTCTTT. J is TRBJ1-1 and V is TRBV4-2, with a weak D call TRBD1 (5 bases). The CDR3 is 14 residues long. Germline CDR1 reads LGHNA; CDR2 reads YNFKEQ.

This clonotype was recorded at least ten times. The chain combines TRBV4-3 with TRBJ2-2; D unclear. This CDR3 has 13 amino acids. The V gene's germline CDR1 is LGHNA and CDR2 YSLEER. The germline V and J ends were trimmed by 0 bases and 14 bases, with 13 bases remaining between them. This CDR3 reads CASSQDFASSLFF. The DNA for the CDR3 is TGCGCCAGCAGCCAAGATTTTGCGAGTTCCCTGTTTTTT.

This clonotype was observed a few times. The chain combines TRBV23-1 with TRBJ2-1; weak D call: TRBD2 (7 bases). TRBV23-1 belongs to the ORF category, with a function that is uncertain. Trimming stripped 0 bases from V and 12 bases from J, with 21 bases between. The CDR3 runs to 16 residues. CDR3 sequence reads: CASSQSFEGGACSQFF. The CDR3, as DNA: TGCGCCAGCAGTCAATCGTTTGAGGGGGGGGCTTGTTCGCAGTTCTTC.

The chain carries TRBV5-1 and TRBJ2-3; tentatively, D is TRBD2 (7 bases). CDR1 and CDR2 from the germline V gene are SGHRS and YFSETQ. The V end was cut by 0 bases, the J end by 6 bases, with 14 bases between. This CDR3 is built from 15 residues. The CDR3 DNA sequence: TGCGCCAGCAGCTTGGAACGGGGGGCCTGGGATACGCAGTATTTT. Translation: CASSLERGAWDTQYF.

The chain joins TRBV15 to TRBJ2-7; 7 nucleotides align to TRBD1. The ends lost 8 bases at V and 2 bases at J; junction bases unmatched: 6. The CDR3 extends over 13 amino acids. Germline V gene sequence: CDR1 LNHNV, CDR2 YYDKDF (reference sequence). CDR3 DNA sequence: TGTGCCACCTCCGGGACAGTAACCTACGAGCAGTACTTC. Amino acids: CATSGTVTYEQYF.

This clonotype showed up just a few times. V gene TRBV5-5 combines with J gene TRBJ2-7; 9 nucleotides line up with TRBD2. The V gene end was trimmed by 5 bases and the J gene end by 6 bases; junction bases not matched to a gene: 15. The germline V gene has CDR1 SGHKS and CDR2 YYEKEE (reference sequence). CDR3 size: 16 residues. CDR3 in DNA: TGTGCCAGCAGGCCAGACGGGACTAGCTATCCCTTCGAGCAGTACGTC. Its translation is CASRPDGTSYPFEQYV.